The 30 T cell receptor beta chains reported below all come from one sample, sequenced in a study of spatial heterogeneity in lung cancer. TCRdb reprocessed the 5' RACE reads via MiXCR and lists one record per CDR3 protein. The sample has 5,300 or so distinct CDR3 sequences; roughly 5% are singletons. Time point here: sample taken at primary tumor resection. Here the sequenced sample was normal lung tissue next to the tumor, taken at surgery. The source of these receptors is a female donor with early-stage non-small cell lung cancer.

By its share, this clonotype is medium-sized. The chain carries TRBV2 and TRBJ2-3; D is perhaps TRBD1 or TRBD2 (5 bases each). CDR1 is SNHLY, CDR2 FYNNEI, per germline. The CDR3 contains 15 residues. V was trimmed by 6 bases and J by 0 bases, leaving 13 bases between them. The DNA for the CDR3 is TGTGCCAGCAGGGGGGAGACAGCGAGCACAGATACGCAGTATTTT. Its translation is CASRGETASTDTQYF.

This clonotype has at least ten counts. This chain joins TRBV9 and TRBJ1-5; D remains unclear. Trimming took 3 bases from V and 4 from J, leaving 8 bases between them. CDR1 is SGDLS, CDR2 YYNGEE, per germline. This CDR3 comprises 13 residues. The CDR3 is CASSDQSNQPQHF. The CDR3 DNA reads TGTGCCAGCAGCGACCAGAGTAATCAGCCCCAGCATTTT. The full variable domain, completed using reference TRBV9 and TRBJ1-5, is DSGVTQTPKHLITATGQRVTLRCSPRSGDLSVYWYQQSLDQGLQFLIQYYNGEERAKGNILERFSAQQFPDLHSELNLSSLELGDSALYFCASSDQSNQPQHFGDGTRLSIL.

By proportion, this clonotype is medium-sized. The chain employs TRBV28 and TRBJ2-3, with D uncertain. The CDR3 has 14 amino acids. Germline V gene data show CDR1 as MDHEN and CDR2 as SYDVKM. The germline V and J ends were trimmed by 7 bases and 0 bases, with 11 bases remaining between them. The CDR3 nucleotides read TGTGCCAGCAACCCGCTAACTAGCACAGATACGCAGTATTTT. Encoded protein: CASNPLTSTDTQYF. Variable domain in full (rest from reference TRBV28 and TRBJ2-3): DVKVTQSSRYLVKRTGEKVFLECVQDMDHENMFWYRQDPGLGLRLIYFSYDVKMKEKGDIPEGYSVSREKKERFSLILESASTNQTSMYLCASNPLTSTDTQYFGPGTRLTVL.

This clonotype counts as medium-sized. The J gene is TRBJ2-1, the V gene TRBV7-9; D is possibly TRBD2 (5 bases). This CDR3 spans 13 amino acids. In germline, CDR1 is SEHNR, CDR2 FQNEAQ (reference sequence). The V end lost 5 bases, the J end lost 7 bases, and 12 bases lay between the germline ends. CDR3 loop: CASSLRESNEQFF. Written as DNA, the CDR3 is TGTGCCAGCAGCCTAAGGGAGTCTAATGAGCAGTTCTTC.

This clonotype appeared many times. CDR3 coding DNA: TGTGCCAGCAGTTACGAGGTTAGGGGCCGGGGTACGCAGTATTTT. This encodes CASSYEVRGRGTQYF. The chain couples TRBV6-2 or TRBV6-3 to TRBJ2-3; D may be TRBD1 or TRBD2 (5 bases each). CDR3 length: 15 residues. CDR1 and CDR2 from the germline V gene are MNHEY and SVGEGT. The V gene lost 2 bases and the J gene lost 8 bases, with 17 bases spanning the gap.

This clonotype occurred a few times. The V call is TRBV11-2, the J call TRBJ2-1; D is unresolved. V lost 0 bases to trimming and J lost 8 bases, with 14 bases between them. Germline CDR1 reads SGHAT; CDR2 reads FQNNGV. The CDR3 is 15 amino acids. The CDR3 nucleotides read TGTGCCAGCAGCTTAGAACCAATCACCAACTATGAGCAGTTCTTC. Translated, it gives CASSLEPITNYEQFF.

This clonotype counts as medium-sized. The chain couples TRBV20-1 to TRBJ1-6, with 7 positions matching TRBD1. Germline values: CDR1 DFQATT, CDR2 SNEGSKA (reference sequence). The CDR3 is 14 amino acids. V was clipped by 2 bases and J by 7 bases; unmatched bases: 5. CDR3 nucleotide sequence: TGCAGTGCTAGAAGGACAGGAGCCAATTCACCCCTCCACTTT. This codes for CSARRTGANSPLHF.

By share, this clonotype counts as medium-sized. The gene calls are TRBV30 and TRBJ1-5; possible D gene TRBD1, 5 bases. V was cut by 3 bases and J by 5 bases, with 14 bases left in between. CDR1 GTSNPN and CDR2 SVGIG come from the germline V gene (reference sequence). The length of the CDR3 is 14 residues. The CDR3 DNA reads TGTGCCTGGAGCCCTATCCAGGGCGATCAGCCCCAGCATTTT. Protein sequence: CAWSPIQGDQPQHF. Using reference TRBV30 and TRBJ1-5 for the parts outside the CDR3, the full variable domain is SQTIHQWPATLVQPVGSPLSLECTVEGTSNPNLYWYRQAAGRGLQLLFYSVGIGQISSEVPQNLSASRPQDRQFILSSKKLLLSDSGFYLCAWSPIQGDQPQHFGDGTRLSIL.

Many counts were recorded for this clonotype. The V and J genes are TRBV7-3 and TRBJ2-3, with 9 bases identical to TRBD2. Trimming cost V 6 bases and J 4 bases; bases outside gene matches: 5. The CDR3 runs 14 residues. Per the germline V gene, CDR1 is SGHTA and CDR2 is FQGTGA. CDR3 DNA: TGTGCCAGCAGTAGCGGGAGCGGTGCAGATACGCAGTATTTT. This codes for CASSSGSGADTQYF.

By share of the sample, this clonotype is medium-sized. CDR3 in amino acids: CSATGQETGETTDTQYF. In DNA, the CDR3 is TGCAGTGCAACGGGACAGGAGACAGGGGAAACTACAGATACGCAGTATTTT. This chain connects TRBV20-1 to TRBJ2-3; 8 bases are shared with TRBD1. Germline V gene data show CDR1 as DFQATT and CDR2 as SNEGSKA (reference sequence). The junction had 17 bases not matched to a gene; V was cut back by 6 bases and J by 3 bases. The CDR3 runs to 17 residues.

With respect to this clonotype: One end of the junction is discordant with germline, which a read error may explain. The V call is TRBV27, the J call TRBJ1-2, with D unresolved. This CDR3 spans 14 amino acids. Germline CDR1 reads MNHEY; CDR2 reads SMNVEV (reference sequence). CDR3 coding DNA: TGTGCCAGCAGTTTGGCAGGAAGTAACTATGGCTACAACTTC. It is translated as CASSLAGSNYGYNF.

Points on this clonotype: An end of the junction does not agree with germline; a read error may underlie this. The chain carries TRBV7-9 and TRBJ2-7; D tentatively reads TRBD1 or TRBD2 (5 bases each). This CDR3 spans 13 amino acids. CDR1 is SEHNR, CDR2 FQNEAQ, per germline (reference sequence). CDR3 nucleotides: TGTGCCAGCAGCCTAGACCCGGGGCGCCCTGTGCACTTC. It yields the protein CASSLDPGRPVHF. The whole variable domain, remainder taken from reference TRBV7-9 and TRBJ2-7, is DTGVSQNPRHKITKRGQNVTFRCDPISEHNRLYWYRQTLGQGPEFLTYFQNEAQLEKSRLLSDRFSAERPKGSFSTLEIQRTEQGDSAMYLCASSLDPGRPVHFGPGTRLTVT.

This clonotype is categorized as medium-sized (0.01 to 0.1%). One end of the junction varies from germline; a read error may be responsible. The rearrangement uses TRBV5-1 and TRBJ1-3; D is perhaps TRBD1 (6 bases). In germline, CDR1 is SGHRS, CDR2 YFSETQ. The CDR3 is 15 residues long. CDR3 nucleotides: TGCGCCAGCAGTTTGGGACAAGCCACTGGAAACACCATATATTTT. Translating it yields CASSLGQATGNTIYF. Combining the CDR3 with reference TRBV5-1 and TRBJ1-3 gives the whole variable domain KAGVTQTPRYLIKTRGQQVTLSCSPISGHRSVSWYQQTPGQGLQFLFEYFSETQRNKGNFPGRFSGRQFSNSRSEMNVSTLELGDSALYLCASSLGQATGNTIYFGEGSWLTVV.

This clonotype was seen a few times. The chain joins TRBV3-2 to TRBJ1-6. TRBV3-2 constitutes a pseudogene. The CDR3 length is 16 residues. As DNA, the CDR3 is TGTGCCAGCAGCCAGGGACTGATCTTTGATAATTCACCCCTCCACTTT. Translating it yields CASSQGLIFDNSPLHF.

This clonotype came up many times. The V call is TRBV3-1, the J call TRBJ2-7; D uncertain. Trimming removed 4 bases from V and 4 bases from J, with 14 bases in between. This CDR3 contains 14 residues. The V gene's germline CDR1 is LGHDT and CDR2 YNNKEL (reference sequence). The CDR3 DNA reads as TGTGCCAGCAGCCTTTACGGCAGGTATTACGAGCAGTACTTC. Amino acid sequence: CASSLYGRYYEQYF.

This clonotype appeared many times. The CDR3 protein is CASSSSGGGEQFF. As DNA, the CDR3 is TGTGCCAGCAGTAGCAGCGGGGGCGGCGAGCAGTTCTTC. The chain has TRBV28 and TRBJ2-1; the match to TRBD2 covers 8 bases. Germline lookup yields CDR1 MDHEN and CDR2 SYDVKM. CDR3 length: 13 residues. V dropped 5 bases and J dropped 10; count of bases not matched to a gene: 7.

This clonotype has a count of ten or more. The chain has TRBV7-9 and TRBJ2-6; D is unclear. The CDR3 has 13 residues. With 3 bases removed from V and 0 bases from J, the gap between germline ends came to 0 bases. Germline values: CDR1 SEHNR, CDR2 FQNEAQ (reference sequence). The CDR3: CASSFSGANVLTF. As DNA, the CDR3 is TGTGCCAGCAGCTTCTCTGGGGCCAACGTCCTGACTTTC.

This clonotype ranks as medium-sized. The CDR3 spells CASSPDRGEKLFF. The CDR3 nucleotides read TGTGCCAGCAGCCCGGACAGAGGGGAAAAACTGTTTTTT. V usage is TRBV7-3 and J usage is TRBJ1-4; a possible D gene is TRBD1 (6 bases). V lost 5 bases to trimming and J lost 8 bases, with 12 bases between them. From germline, CDR1 is SGHTA and CDR2 FQGTGA. The CDR3 loop spans 13 amino acids. Supplemented by reference TRBV7-3 and TRBJ1-4, the full variable domain reads GAGVSQTPSNKVTEKGKYVELRCDPISGHTALYWYRQSLGQGPEFLIYFQGTGAADDSGLPNDRFFAVRPEGSVSTLKIQRTERGDSAVYLCASSPDRGEKLFFGSGTQLSVL.

In this sample, this clonotype turned up many times. The rearrangement links TRBV3-1 to TRBJ2-7; D is possibly TRBD1 or TRBD2 (5 bases each). From germline, CDR1 is LGHDT and CDR2 YNNKEL (reference sequence). V dropped 7 bases and J dropped 2 bases, with 12 bases sitting between them. The CDR3 contains 13 residues. In DNA form, the CDR3 reads TGTGCCAGCAAGCCCCGGGGCGCCTACGAGCAGTACTTC. This translates into CASKPRGAYEQYF.

This clonotype was observed many times. This chain connects TRBV30 to TRBJ1-1; 7 bases agree with TRBD1. The CDR3 runs to 12 residues. J lost 11 bases, V lost 2 bases, and 8 bases had no gene match. The germline V gene has CDR1 GTSNPN and CDR2 SVGIG (reference sequence). The CDR3 DNA sequence: TGTGCCTGGAGTCGACAGGGACAGAAGGCTTTCTTT. Translating gives CAWSRQGQKAFF.

By proportion, this clonotype is medium-sized. V gene TRBV19 combines with J gene TRBJ1-5; weak D call: TRBD1 (5 bases). In germline, CDR1 is LNHDA, CDR2 SQIVND (reference sequence). Deletions cut 3 bases from V and 7 bases from J, with 16 bases between. This CDR3 comprises 15 residues. The DNA for the CDR3 is TGTGCCAGTAGTATCCAGGGACGGGAAAACCAGCCCCAGCATTTT. This gives the protein CASSIQGRENQPQHF. Full variable domain (outside the CDR3, taken from reference TRBV19 and TRBJ1-5): DGGITQSPKYLFRKEGQNVTLSCEQNLNHDAMYWYRQDPGQGLRLIYYSQIVNDFQKGDIAEGYSVSREKKESFPLTVTSAQKNPTAFYLCASSIQGRENQPQHFGDGTRLSIL.

This clonotype is medium-sized in the sample. The CDR3 spells CASSQNRNQPQHF. CDR3 bases: TGTGCCAGCAGCCAAAATAGAAATCAGCCCCAGCATTTT. This chain links TRBV7-2 with TRBJ1-5, with D hard to call. This CDR3 contains 13 residues. Germline V lookup: CDR1 SGHTA, CDR2 FQGNSA. Between the trimmed V and J ends, which lost 5 bases and 4 bases, there was a span of 9 bases.

This clonotype is medium-sized within its sample. V gene TRBV9 combines with J gene TRBJ2-3; 12 nucleotides match TRBD2. Germline trimming cut 4 bases from V and 5 bases from J; bases unmatched to any gene: 5. Germline V gene data show CDR1 as SGDLS and CDR2 as YYNGEE. This CDR3 is 15 amino acids long. This CDR3 reads CASSLQTSGRDTQYF. The CDR3 bases are TGTGCCAGCAGCCTCCAGACTAGCGGGAGAGATACGCAGTATTTT.

This clonotype is medium-sized by share. The rearrangement links TRBV20-1 to TRBJ2-7; D not certain. The germline V gene encodes CDR1 DFQATT and CDR2 SNEGSKA (reference sequence). V was cut by 0 bases and J by 3 bases, with 12 bases left in between. The CDR3 has 14 amino acids. The CDR3 DNA reads TGCAGTGCTAGAGATCGGTACAGTAACTACGAGCAGTACTTC. Translation gives CSARDRYSNYEQYF.

Sample share makes this clonotype medium-sized. The chain has TRBV29-1 and TRBJ1-6; D unclear. The CDR3 sequence is 14 residues long. Germline CDR1 SQVTM, CDR2 ANQGSEA. Trimming took 4 bases from V and 8 from J, leaving 15 bases between them. CDR3 loop: CSVGAGNPDSPLHF. As DNA, the CDR3 is TGCAGCGTTGGGGCCGGAAATCCGGATTCACCCCTCCACTTT.

By sample fraction, this clonotype is medium-sized. The chain joins TRBV25-1 to TRBJ1-2; D unclear. The CDR3 runs 12 residues. Germline CDR1 MGHDK, CDR2 SYGVNS. V lost 3 bases and J 2 bases, leaving 4 bases between the germline ends. This CDR3 is CASSDSNYGYTF. CDR3 DNA sequence: TGTGCCAGCAGTGACAGCAACTATGGCTACACCTTC.

This clonotype has more than one count but fewer than ten. This rearrangement joins TRBV20-1 to TRBJ1-1; no clear D. This CDR3 has 14 amino acids. Germline values: CDR1 DFQATT, CDR2 SNEGSKA (reference sequence). Trimming removed 1 base at V and 3 bases at J, with 12 bases between. CDR3 in DNA: TGCAGTGCTAGAGTCGTTTACCTGGACACTGAAGCTTTCTTT. This gives the protein CSARVVYLDTEAFF.

V is TRBV6-1 and J is TRBJ2-5; possible D gene TRBD2, 6 bases. This CDR3 region has 12 residues. CDR1 MNHNS and CDR2 SASEGT come from the germline V gene. V gave up 10 bases and J gave up 0 bases, with 9 bases separating them. This CDR3 is CATRLDQETQYF. In nucleotides, the CDR3 is TGTGCCACAAGACTAGACCAAGAGACCCAGTACTTC.

By share of the sample, this clonotype is medium-sized. This chain links TRBV19 with TRBJ1-5; no reliable D call. Trimming removed 6 bases at V and 3 bases at J, with 6 bases between. This CDR3 has 12 amino acids. Germline CDR1 and CDR2: LNHDA and SQIVND (reference sequence). The CDR3: CASRHSNQPQHF. CDR3 DNA sequence: TGTGCCAGTAGACACTCCAATCAGCCCCAGCATTTT.

This clonotype is labeled as large. The rearrangement uses TRBV28 and TRBJ2-4; 9 nucleotides line up with TRBD2. There are 16 residues in the CDR3. Trimming cost V 3 bases and J 3 bases; bases outside gene matches: 6. CDR1 and CDR2 (germline): MDHEN, SYDVKM. CDR3: CASSLVAGVGKNIQYF. The CDR3, as DNA: TGTGCCAGCAGTTTGGTAGCGGGAGTTGGCAAAAACATTCAGTACTTC.